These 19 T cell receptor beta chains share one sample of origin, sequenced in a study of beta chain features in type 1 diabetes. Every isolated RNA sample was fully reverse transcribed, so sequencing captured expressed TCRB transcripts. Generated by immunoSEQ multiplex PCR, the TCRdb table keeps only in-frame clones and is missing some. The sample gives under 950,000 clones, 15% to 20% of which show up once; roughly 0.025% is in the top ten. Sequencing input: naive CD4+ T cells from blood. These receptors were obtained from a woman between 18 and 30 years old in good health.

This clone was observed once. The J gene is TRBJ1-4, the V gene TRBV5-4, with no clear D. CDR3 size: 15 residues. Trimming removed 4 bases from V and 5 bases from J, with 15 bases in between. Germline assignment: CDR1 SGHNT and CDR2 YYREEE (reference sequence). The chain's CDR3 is CASSMTAGQNEKLFF. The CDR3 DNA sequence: TGTGCCAGCAGCATGACCGCGGGTCAGAATGAAAAACTGTTTTTT.

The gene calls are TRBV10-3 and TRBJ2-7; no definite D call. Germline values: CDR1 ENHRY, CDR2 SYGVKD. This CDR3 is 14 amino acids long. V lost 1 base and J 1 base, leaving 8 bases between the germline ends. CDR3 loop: CAISEWQSSYEQYF. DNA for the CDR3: TGTGCCATCAGTGAGTGGCAGTCATCCTACGAGCAGTACTTC.

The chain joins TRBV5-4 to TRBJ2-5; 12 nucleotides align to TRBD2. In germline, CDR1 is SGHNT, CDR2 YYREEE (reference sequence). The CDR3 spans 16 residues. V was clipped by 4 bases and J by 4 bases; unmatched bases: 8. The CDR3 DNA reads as TGTGCCAGCAGCCAACCGGGACTAGCGGGCCGAGAGACCCAGTACTTC. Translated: CASSQPGLAGRETQYF.

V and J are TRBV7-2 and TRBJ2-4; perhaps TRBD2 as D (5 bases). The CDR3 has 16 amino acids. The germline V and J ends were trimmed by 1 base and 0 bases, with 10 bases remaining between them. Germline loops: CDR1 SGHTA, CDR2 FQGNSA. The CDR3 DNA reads TGTGCCAGCAGCTTAGTCGGCGGACTAGCCAAAAACATTCAGTACTTC. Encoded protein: CASSLVGGLAKNIQYF.

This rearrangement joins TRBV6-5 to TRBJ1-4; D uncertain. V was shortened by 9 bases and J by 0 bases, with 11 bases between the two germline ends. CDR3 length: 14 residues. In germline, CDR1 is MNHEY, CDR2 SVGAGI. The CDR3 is CASRGEPTNEKLFF. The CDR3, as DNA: TGTGCCAGTCGTGGTGAACCAACTAATGAAAAACTGTTTTTT.

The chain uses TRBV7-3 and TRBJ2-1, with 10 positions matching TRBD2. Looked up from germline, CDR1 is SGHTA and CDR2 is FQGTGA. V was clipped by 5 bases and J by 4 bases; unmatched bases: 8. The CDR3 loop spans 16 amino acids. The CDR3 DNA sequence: TGTGCCAGCAGCCGAATCACTAGCGGGAAATACAATGAGCAGTTCTTC. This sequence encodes CASSRITSGKYNEQFF.

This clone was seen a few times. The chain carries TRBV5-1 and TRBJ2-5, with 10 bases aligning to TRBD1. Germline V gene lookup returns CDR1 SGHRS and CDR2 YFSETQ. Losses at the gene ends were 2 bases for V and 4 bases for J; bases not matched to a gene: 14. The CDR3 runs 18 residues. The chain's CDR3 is CASSFFNTRDRGRETQYF. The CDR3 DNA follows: TGCGCCAGCAGCTTCTTCAACACTCGGGACAGGGGACGAGAGACCCAGTACTTC.

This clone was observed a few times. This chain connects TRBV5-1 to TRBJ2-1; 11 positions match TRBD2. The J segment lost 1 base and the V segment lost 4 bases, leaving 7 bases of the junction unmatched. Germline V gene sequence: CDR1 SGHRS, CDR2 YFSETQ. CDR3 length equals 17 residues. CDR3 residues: CASSAGLAGGSYNEQFF. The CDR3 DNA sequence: TGCGCCAGCAGCGCGGGGCTAGCGGGAGGATCCTACAATGAGCAGTTCTTC.

DNA for the CDR3: TGTGCCAGCAGCTTTTTGCTAGCGGGAATACGAGAGACCCAGTACTTC. Amino acids: CASSFLLAGIRETQYF. The J gene is TRBJ2-5, the V gene TRBV7-9, with TRBD2 matching 9 bases. Per germline, CDR1 SEHNR and CDR2 FQNEAQ (reference sequence). V lost 3 bases, J lost 4 bases, and 9 bases stayed unmatched. There are 16 residues in the CDR3.

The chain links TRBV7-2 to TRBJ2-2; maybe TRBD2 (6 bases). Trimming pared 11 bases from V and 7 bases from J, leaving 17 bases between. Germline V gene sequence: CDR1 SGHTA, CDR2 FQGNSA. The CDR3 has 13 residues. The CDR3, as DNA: TGTGCCCTCGGAAGCCTCGGGGGCGGGGAGCTGTTTTTT. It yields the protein CALGSLGGGELFF.

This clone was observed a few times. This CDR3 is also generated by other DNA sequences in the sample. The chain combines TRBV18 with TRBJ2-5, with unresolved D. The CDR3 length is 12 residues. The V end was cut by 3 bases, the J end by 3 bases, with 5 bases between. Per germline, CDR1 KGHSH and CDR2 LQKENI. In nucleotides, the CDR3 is TGTGCCAGCTCACCCCAGGAAGAGACCCAGTACTTC. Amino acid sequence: CASSPQEETQYF.

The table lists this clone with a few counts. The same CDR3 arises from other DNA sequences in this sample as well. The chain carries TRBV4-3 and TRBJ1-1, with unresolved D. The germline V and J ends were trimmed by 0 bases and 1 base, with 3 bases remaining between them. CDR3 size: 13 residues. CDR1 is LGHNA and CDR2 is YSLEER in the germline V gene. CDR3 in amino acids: CASSQEENTEAFF. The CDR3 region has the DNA TGCGCCAGCAGCCAAGAAGAGAACACTGAAGCTTTCTTT.

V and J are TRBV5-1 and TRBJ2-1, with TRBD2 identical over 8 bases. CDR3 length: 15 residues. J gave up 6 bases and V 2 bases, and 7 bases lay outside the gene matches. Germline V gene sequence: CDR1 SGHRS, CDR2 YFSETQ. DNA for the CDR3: TGCGCCAGCAGCTTACGACTAGCGAGAATCAATGAGCAGTTCTTC. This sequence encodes CASSLRLARINEQFF.

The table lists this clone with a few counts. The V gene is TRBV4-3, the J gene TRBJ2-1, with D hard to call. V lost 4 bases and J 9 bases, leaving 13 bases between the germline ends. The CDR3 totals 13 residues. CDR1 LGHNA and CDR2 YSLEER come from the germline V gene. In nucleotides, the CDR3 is TGCGCCAGCAGCCCACGGAATGCCGGTGAGCAGTTCTTC. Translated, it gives CASSPRNAGEQFF.

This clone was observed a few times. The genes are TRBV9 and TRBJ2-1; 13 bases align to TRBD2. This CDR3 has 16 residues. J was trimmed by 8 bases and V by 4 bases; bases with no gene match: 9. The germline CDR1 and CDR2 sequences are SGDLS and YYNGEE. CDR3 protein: CASSPKTSGRSDEQFF. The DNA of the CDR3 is TGTGCCAGCAGCCCCAAGACTAGCGGGAGGTCCGATGAGCAGTTCTTC.

CDR3 protein: CASSLLAGAYNEQFF. CDR3 sequence (DNA): TGTGCCAGCAGCCTACTAGCGGGAGCCTACAATGAGCAGTTCTTC. This sequence joins TRBV14 and TRBJ2-1; 11 nucleotides agree with TRBD2. Germline assignment: CDR1 SGHDN and CDR2 FVKESK. The CDR3 extends over 15 amino acids. The trim removed 4 bases at V and 2 bases at J, leaving 1 base unmatched.

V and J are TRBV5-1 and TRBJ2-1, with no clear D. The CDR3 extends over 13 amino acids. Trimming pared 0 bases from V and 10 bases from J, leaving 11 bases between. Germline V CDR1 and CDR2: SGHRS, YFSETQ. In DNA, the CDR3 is TGCGCCAGCAGCTTGGTTACCAGAAGGGAGCAGTTCTTC. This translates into CASSLVTRREQFF.

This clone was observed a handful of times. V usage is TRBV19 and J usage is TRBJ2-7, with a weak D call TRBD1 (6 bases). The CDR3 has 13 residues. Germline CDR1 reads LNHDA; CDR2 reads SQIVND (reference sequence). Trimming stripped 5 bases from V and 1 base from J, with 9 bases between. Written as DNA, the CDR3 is TGTGCCAGTAGTGATGACAGGTCCTACGAGCAGTACTTC. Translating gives CASSDDRSYEQYF.

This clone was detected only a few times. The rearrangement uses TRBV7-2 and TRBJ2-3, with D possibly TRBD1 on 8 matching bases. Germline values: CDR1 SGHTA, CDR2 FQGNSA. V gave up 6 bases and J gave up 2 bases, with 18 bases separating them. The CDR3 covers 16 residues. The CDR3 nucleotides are TGTGCCAGCAGACCCGACAGGGGAGGGTACACAGATACGCAGTATTTT. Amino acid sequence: CASRPDRGGYTDTQYF. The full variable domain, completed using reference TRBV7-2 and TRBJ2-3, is GAGVSQSPSNKVTEKGKDVELRCDPISGHTALYWYRQSLGQGLEFLIYFQGNSAPDKSGLPSDRFSAERTGGSVSTLTIQRTQQEDSAVYLCASRPDRGGYTDTQYFGPGTRLTVL.